Listed below are T cell receptor beta chains from one sample, sequenced in a study of cytomegalovirus exposure and HLA in healthy donors. Here immunoSEQ multiplex PCR was the method, and the copy in TCRdb shows in-frame clones only, minus some. The table has about 270,000 clones, approximately 90% seen once. The material sequenced was PBMCs. Source of these receptors: a man in his forties in good health and CMV-seropositive. Each CDR3 is given with its conserved first and last residue. The order of the fields is V gene, CDR3 protein.

V: TRBV2
CDR3: CASSEAGRNSYEQYF

V: TRBV29-1
CDR3: CSDLSGRSYNEQFF

V: TRBV19
CDR3: CASSIRGIPMNTGELFF

V: TRBV4-2
CDR3: CASSQLTSGRADNEQFF

V: TRBV4-1
CDR3: CASSREIQGPEAFF

V: TRBV5-4
CDR3: CASSLGQPNTEAFF

V: TRBV27
CDR3: CASSLSGLAVSYEQYF

V: TRBV7-7
CDR3: CASSSGGVYNEQFF

V: TRBV11-2
CDR3: CASTLRGTAGNTIYF

V: TRBV28
CDR3: CASVASHNEQFF

V: TRBV11-2
CDR3: CASSLDRESYEQYF

V: TRBV16
CDR3: CASSPVARGGLNEQFF

V: TRBV7-3
CDR3: CASSRGTGYNEQFF

V: TRBV18
CDR3: CASSSDRRDQPQHF

V: TRBV2
CDR3: CASSDYPAGLTGDTQYF

V: TRBV4-1
CDR3: CASSQVLSDEQYF

V: TRBV5-4
CDR3: CASSRGPGDKNIQYF

V: TRBV7-9
CDR3: CASSQGRAIGLADEQYF

V: TRBV6-5
CDR3: CASSYISGRPYEQYF

V: TRBV6-1
CDR3: CASSAQGWASGRLHEQFF

V: TRBV7-9
CDR3: CASSFGGTQETQYF

V: TRBV6-5
CDR3: CASSYSGQGYEQYF

V: TRBV6-6
CDR3: CASSLEGGGSYEQYF

V: TRBV28
CDR3: CASSFKGRAYEQYF

V: TRBV7-6
CDR3: CASSLYTSSTGELFF

V: TRBV5-4
CDR3: CASSSPGQGFTGELFF

V: TRBV11-1
CDR3: CASSLDLASHNEQFF

V: TRBV7-2
CDR3: CASSLEGGVVNQPQHF

V: TRBV6-1
CDR3: CASSKSTGFGTEAFF

V: TRBV7-9
CDR3: CASSSSGTSYNEQFF

V: TRBV19
CDR3: CASSIAAGDSPLHF

V: TRBV30
CDR3: CAWSGGERLYNEQFF

V: TRBV6-1
CDR3: CASSSSTGSYEQYF

V: TRBV7-2
CDR3: CASSLFGLYNEQFF

V: TRBV7-9
CDR3: CSSSLGESDYGYTF

V: TRBV19
CDR3: CASSSPGLWTGELFF

V: TRBV5-1
CDR3: CASTPLAGGRSDTQYF

V: TRBV7-7
CDR3: CASSSGTSHEQYF

V: TRBV5-1
CDR3: CASSLEPLAGVMYEQYF

V: TRBV7-6
CDR3: CASSLLAGGAEQYF

V: TRBV14
CDR3: CASSPQGSNQPQHF

V: TRBV5-1
CDR3: CASWTGDSYNEQFF

V: TRBV9
CDR3: CASSPLVAPDTQYF

V: TRBV25-1
CDR3: CASGRQGSSYNEQFF

V: TRBV5-5
CDR3: CASSGGTSNEQYF

V: TRBV6-5
CDR3: CASSSRQGAYTGELFF

V: TRBV27
CDR3: CASSPMRRGLQETQYF

V: TRBV28
CDR3: CASSPRHRVGRIQYF

V: TRBV12-1
CDR3: CASSSKTGHSGRASSYNEQFF

V: TRBV10-3
CDR3: CAIGEGEGYYNEQFF

V: TRBV2
CDR3: CASSGGQGLDNSPLHF

V: TRBV7-2
CDR3: CASGGGSVYEQYF

V: TRBV7-9
CDR3: CSSSHRTSGGTTQYF

V: TRBV5-1
CDR3: CASSPPRTSTDTQYF

V: TRBV18
CDR3: CASSASQGRGYEQYF

V: TRBV4-3
CDR3: CASSQDAGRASTDTQYF

V: TRBV27
CDR3: CASSYVGGTEAFF